A selection of T cell receptor beta chains follows, all from one sample in a study of cytomegalovirus exposure and HLA in healthy donors. TCRdb's table, derived via immunoSEQ multiplex PCR, lists solely in-frame clones and lacks some. The table lists roughly 140,000 clones, about 72% of them singletons. Sequencing input: PBMCs. The origin of the receptors is a man between 60 and 70 years old in good health and CMV-seronegative. The CDR3 runs from the conserved cysteine through the conserved F or W. The D gene is left open where the match is weak.

v_gene	j_gene	d_gene	CDR3aa	CDR3nt
TRBV5-1	TRBJ2-3	NA	CASSLEGGADTQYF	TGCGCCAGCAGCTTGGAAGGCGGGGCAGATACGCAGTATTTT
TRBV30	TRBJ2-3	TRBD2	CAWGQGLAGNTDTQYF	TGTGCCTGGGGACAGGGACTAGCGGGGAACACAGATACGCAGTATTTT
TRBV4-3	TRBJ2-1	NA	CASSQDLTGSSYNEQFF	TGCGCCAGCAGCCAAGATCTTACCGGGAGCTCCTACAATGAGCAGTTCTTC
TRBV30	TRBJ2-5	TRBD2	CAWRGGSGRETQYF	TGTGCCTGGAGGGGCGGGAGCGGGCGAGAGACCCAGTACTTC
TRBV4-3	TRBJ1-2	TRBD1	CATRGQSYYGYPF	TGCGCCACCCGGGGACAGTCCTACTATGGCTACCCCTTC
TRBV19	TRBJ1-6	NA	CASSIAGERASPLHF	TGTGCCAGTAGTATAGCCGGGGAGAGAGCGTCACCCCTCCACTTT
TRBV27	TRBJ2-7	NA	CASSLGGHDDEQYF	TGTGCCAGCAGTTTAGGGGGCCACGACGACGAGCAGTACTTC
TRBV5-4	TRBJ1-1	NA	CASSLDRGSEAFF	TGTGCCAGCAGCTTGGACCGGGGGTCTGAAGCTTTCTTT
TRBV4-1	TRBJ1-2	TRBD1	CASSQGTGQRGYTF	TGCGCCAGCAGCCAAGGGACAGGCCAGCGTGGCTACACCTTC
TRBV28	TRBJ1-3	NA	CASSLAVGAPTGNTIYF	TGTGCCAGCAGTTTAGCGGTAGGGGCGCCTACGGGAAACACCATATATTTT
TRBV28	TRBJ2-7	TRBD2	CASMVAGGPQPYEQYF	TGTGCCAGCATGGTAGCGGGAGGTCCTCAACCCTACGAGCAGTACTTC
TRBV5-1	TRBJ2-1	NA	CASSREGGPGEQFF	TGCGCCAGCAGCAGGGAAGGAGGGCCAGGTGAGCAGTTCTTC